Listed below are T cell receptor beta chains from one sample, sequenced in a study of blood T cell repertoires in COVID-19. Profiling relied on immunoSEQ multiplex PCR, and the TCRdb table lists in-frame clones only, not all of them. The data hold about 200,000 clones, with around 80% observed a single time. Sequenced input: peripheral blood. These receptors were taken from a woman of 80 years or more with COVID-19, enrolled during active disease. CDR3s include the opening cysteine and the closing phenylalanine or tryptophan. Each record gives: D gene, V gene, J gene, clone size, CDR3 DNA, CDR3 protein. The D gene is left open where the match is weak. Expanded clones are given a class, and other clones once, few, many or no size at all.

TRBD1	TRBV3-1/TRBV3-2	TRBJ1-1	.	TGTGCCAGCAGTCACTACCGGGACAGGGACACTGAAGCTTTCTTT	CASSHYRDRDTEAFF
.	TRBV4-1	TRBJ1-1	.	TGCGCCAGCAGCCAAGACATCCACACTGAAGCTTTCTTT	CASSQDIHTEAFF
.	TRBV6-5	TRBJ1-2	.	TGTGCCAGCAGTTACGCGGGGGGCGGCTACACCTTC	CASSYAGGGYTF
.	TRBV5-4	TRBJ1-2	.	TGTGCCAGCAGCTTCATTTCGGCTAGAAGCTACACCTTC	CASSFISARSYTF
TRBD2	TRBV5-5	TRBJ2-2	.	TGTGCCAGCTCCGGACTAGCGGGAGTTCCCGGGGAGCTGTTTTTT	CASSGLAGVPGELFF
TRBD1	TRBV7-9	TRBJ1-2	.	TGTGCCAGCAGCTTAGCTCGACAGGGGGAGGACTATGGCTACACCTTC	CASSLARQGEDYGYTF
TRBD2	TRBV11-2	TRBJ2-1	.	TGTGCCAGCAGCCCCGGGACTAGCGGGGGTATTGAGCAGTTCTTC	CASSPGTSGGIEQFF
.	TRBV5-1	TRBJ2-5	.	TGCGCCAGCAGCTTATTGGGGGCGGGAGAGACCCAGTACTTC	CASSLLGAGETQYF
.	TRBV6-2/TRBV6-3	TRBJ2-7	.	TGTGCCAGCAGTTACTCGGGCAGTAGAGAGCAGTACTTC	CASSYSGSREQYF
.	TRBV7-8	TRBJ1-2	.	TGTGCCAGCAGCCTCCTCCCTTTGGAGGGACCTAACTATGGCTACACCTTC	CASSLLPLEGPNYGYTF
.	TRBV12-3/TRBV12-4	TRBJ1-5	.	TGTGCCAGCAGCCCCGGGAGGGGCCAGCCCCAGCATTTT	CASSPGRGQPQHF
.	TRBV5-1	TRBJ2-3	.	TGCGCCAGCAGCTTGGCCGCGGGGAGCACAGATACGCAGTATTTT	CASSLAAGSTDTQYF
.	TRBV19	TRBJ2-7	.	TGTGCCAGTAGTCCCCGGGGGGCCGGGGGCTACGAGCAGTACTTC	CASSPRGAGGYEQYF
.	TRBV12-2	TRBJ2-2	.	TGTGCAAGTCGCTTAGCGGTACAGGGACTAGCCGGGAACACCGGGGAGCTGTTTTTT	CASRLAVQGLAGNTGELFF
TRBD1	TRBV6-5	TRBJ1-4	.	TGTGCCAGCAAGACAGGGCGTAATGAAAAACTGTTTTTT	CASKTGRNEKLFF
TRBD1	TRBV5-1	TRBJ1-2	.	TGCGCCAGCAGCTTGGGAGACAGGGGAGCCGGCTACACCTTC	CASSLGDRGAGYTF
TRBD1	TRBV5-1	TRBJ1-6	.	TGCGCCAGCAGCTTGGCCGATAGGGGGCTTTCACCCCTCCACTTT	CASSLADRGLSPLHF
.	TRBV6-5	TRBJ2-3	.	TGTGCCAGCAGCCTTCGAACGAGGGATACGCAGTATTTT	CASSLRTRDTQYF
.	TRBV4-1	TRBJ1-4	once	TGCGCCAGCAGCCGAGGGTCGGGGGGGGCTGAAAAACTGTTTTTT	CASSRGSGGAEKLFF
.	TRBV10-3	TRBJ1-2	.	TGTGCCATCAGTGTTGACTCCTATGGCTACACCTTC	CAISVDSYGYTF
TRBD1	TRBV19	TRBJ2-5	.	TGTGCCAGTAGTATCTGGTATGGGTCGAGGGGGCCGGAGACCCAGTACTTC	CASSIWYGSRGPETQYF
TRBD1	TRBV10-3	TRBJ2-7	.	TGTGCCATCAGTGAGACCGTCAGGACAGGCTACGAGCAGTACTTC	CAISETVRTGYEQYF
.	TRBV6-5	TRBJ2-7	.	TGTGCCAGCCGGGCGGGGCCGACCTACGAGCAGTACTTC	CASRAGPTYEQYF
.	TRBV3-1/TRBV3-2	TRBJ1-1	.	TGTGCCAGCACCCATTTGGGGGGGTTAACTGAAGCTTTCTTT	CASTHLGGLTEAFF